One and the same sample provided the 15 T cell receptor beta chains below, sequenced in a study of PD-1 blockade in classical Hodgkin lymphoma. Time point given: cycle 4 day 1 (C4D1), after six to seven weeks of nivolumab. All patients experienced relapse after autologous stem cell transplantation, and brentuximab vedotin exposure was variable. Libraries were prepared by immunoSEQ multiplex PCR; TCRdb keeps only in-frame clonotypes and omits some of them. The data hold 90,000 to 110,000 clones, with about 92% observed a single time. Sequencing used peripheral blood mononuclear cells (PBMCs), obtained before the fourth cycle of nivolumab. The receptors derive from a human donor with classical Hodgkin lymphoma.

This clone was seen many times. This sequence joins TRBV30 and TRBJ1-4, with unresolved D. CDR3 size: 12 residues. The V end lost 2 bases, the J end lost 10 bases, and 11 bases lay between the germline ends. Germline V lookup: CDR1 GTSNPN, CDR2 SVGIG (reference sequence). The CDR3 reads CAWSTTAGKLFF. The CDR3 DNA is TGTGCCTGGAGTACAACAGCGGGAAAACTGTTTTTT.

This chain connects TRBV19 to TRBJ1-5; tentatively, D is TRBD1 (6 bases). The CDR3 sequence is 14 residues long. The V end was cut by 9 bases, the J end by 5 bases, with 17 bases between. Germline V gene lookup returns CDR1 LNHDA and CDR2 SQIVND (reference sequence). As DNA, the CDR3 is TGTGCCAGCTATACAGGGTATGGGGATCAGCCCCAGCATTTT. Translated: CASYTGYGDQPQHF. Based on the CDR3 plus reference TRBV19 and TRBJ1-5, the full variable domain is DGGITQSPKYLFRKEGQNVTLSCEQNLNHDAMYWYRQDPGQGLRLIYYSQIVNDFQKGDIAEGYSVSREKKESFPLTVTSAQKNPTAFYLCASYTGYGDQPQHFGDGTRLSIL.

The chain joins TRBV7-2 to TRBJ2-1; D perhaps matches TRBD2 (6 bases). The CDR3 contains 17 residues. Per the germline V gene, CDR1 is SGHTA and CDR2 is FQGNSA. V was pared by 5 bases and J by 0 bases, with 17 bases between. CDR3 protein: CASSPMLALSSYNEQFF. CDR3 DNA: TGTGCCAGCAGCCCCATGCTAGCGTTAAGCTCCTACAATGAGCAGTTCTTC.

This clone was counted a single time. The chain couples TRBV28 to TRBJ1-5; maybe TRBD1 (5 bases). The V gene lost 4 bases and the J gene lost 3 bases, with 10 bases spanning the gap. Germline loops: CDR1 MDHEN, CDR2 SYDVKM. The CDR3 runs to 14 residues. CDR3 in amino acids: CASSSGGTNQPQHF. The CDR3 nucleotides are TGTGCCAGCAGTTCGGGAGGGACCAATCAGCCCCAGCATTTT.

CDR3 coding DNA: TGTGCCAGCAGTTTGGGGTCGGGGTCGGTGGATGGCTACACCTTC. Its protein is CASSLGSGSVDGYTF. J is TRBJ1-2 and V is TRBV28, with D uncertain. This CDR3 comprises 15 residues. Trimming took off 3 bases at V and 6 bases at J, with 17 bases between the two ends. Looked up from germline, CDR1 is MDHEN and CDR2 is SYDVKM.

CDR3 DNA: TGTGCCAGCAGACCATCGGGTAGCGGGAGGGCCGGAGATACGCAGTATTTT. Translated, it gives CASRPSGSGRAGDTQYF. The chain carries TRBV28 and TRBJ2-3; 11 bases line up with TRBD2. This CDR3 is built from 17 residues. Trimming cost V 6 bases and J 5 bases; bases outside gene matches: 13. CDR1 is MDHEN, CDR2 SYDVKM, per germline.

A single count supports this clone. The chain combines TRBV27 with TRBJ1-2; tentative D call: TRBD1 (6 bases). Trimming shortened V by 6 bases and J by 2 bases, and 22 bases separated the two germline ends. CDR1 is MNHEY, CDR2 SMNVEV, per germline (reference sequence). The CDR3 loop spans 17 amino acids. CDR3 nucleotides: TGTGCCAGCAGCTTGGGACAAGCCGGGGGGCTAAACTATGGCTACACCTTC. Amino acids: CASSLGQAGGLNYGYTF.

This clone has just a few counts. The chain uses TRBV28 and TRBJ1-2, with TRBD1 matching over 8 bases. CDR3 size: 15 residues. Germline V gene sequence: CDR1 MDHEN, CDR2 SYDVKM. V shed 2 bases, J shed 5 bases, and the junction held 7 bases outside the gene matches. The CDR3 DNA is TGTGCCAGCAGTTTAAGCGGGACAGGACAATATGGCTACACCTTC. Protein: CASSLSGTGQYGYTF.

This clone came up once. J is TRBJ2-2 and V is TRBV2, with 11 bases matching TRBD1. The trim removed 6 bases at V and 7 bases at J, leaving 7 bases unmatched. CDR1 is SNHLY, CDR2 FYNNEI, per germline. The CDR3 consists of 15 residues. Written as DNA, the CDR3 is TGTGCCAGCAGGGGACAGGGGGGATTGGACGGGGAGCTGTTTTTT. This codes for CASRGQGGLDGELFF.

The chain carries TRBV6-5 and TRBJ1-2; no firm D call. The CDR3 consists of 14 residues. Germline values: CDR1 MNHEY, CDR2 SVGAGI. Trimming removed 8 bases from V and 4 bases from J, with 17 bases in between. DNA for the CDR3: TGTGCCAGCGGCCCCAGGTCCGCATCCTATGGCTACACCTTC. Its translation is CASGPRSASYGYTF.

The chain joins TRBV5-1 to TRBJ2-1, with 7 positions matching TRBD1. Unmatched junction bases numbered 11, after V lost 4 bases and J lost 7 bases. The CDR3 runs to 15 residues. The germline V gene has CDR1 SGHRS and CDR2 YFSETQ. CDR3 in amino acids: CASSQTGPTGNEQFF. The CDR3 DNA follows: TGCGCCAGCAGCCAGACAGGGCCTACTGGTAATGAGCAGTTCTTC.

The rearrangement links TRBV9 to TRBJ2-7; 10 nucleotides align to TRBD1. Looked up from germline, CDR1 is SGDLS and CDR2 is YYNGEE. This CDR3 is 15 amino acids long. The V segment lost 4 bases and the J segment 4 bases; nucleotides outside the gene matches: 8. The CDR3 protein is CASSISGTGVYEQYF. The CDR3 DNA sequence: TGTGCCAGCAGCATCTCCGGGACAGGGGTTTACGAGCAGTACTTC.

This rearrangement joins TRBV6-5 to TRBJ2-4; D unresolved. V dropped 6 bases and J dropped 1 base, with 10 bases sitting between them. The CDR3 has 14 amino acids. Germline V gives CDR1 MNHEY, CDR2 SVGAGI. The CDR3 loop reads CASSPTWAKNIQYF. CDR3 nucleotide sequence: TGTGCCAGCAGCCCTACTTGGGCCAAAAACATTCAGTACTTC.

This chain uses TRBV14 with TRBJ2-6; D call uncertain. Trimming removed 4 bases at V and 2 bases at J, with 15 bases between. CDR3 length: 17 amino acids. Germline-derived CDR1 and CDR2 are SGHDN and FVKESK. CDR3 sequence reads: CASSPRLTDTGANVLTF. The CDR3 DNA reads TGTGCCAGCAGCCCCCGACTCACGGATACTGGGGCCAACGTCCTGACTTTC.

The V gene is TRBV7-9, the J gene TRBJ2-1; the match to TRBD2 covers 14 bases. The trim removed 5 bases at V and 10 bases at J, leaving 10 bases unmatched. Germline V gene data show CDR1 as SEHNR and CDR2 as FQNEAQ (reference sequence). The CDR3 loop spans 16 amino acids. The CDR3 loop reads CASSPKTSGRALEQFF. CDR3 sequence (DNA): TGTGCCAGCAGCCCCAAGACTAGCGGGAGGGCCTTAGAGCAGTTCTTC. The whole variable domain, filled in from reference TRBV7-9 and TRBJ2-1, reads DTGVSQNPRHKITKRGQNVTFRCDPISEHNRLYWYRQTLGQGPEFLTYFQNEAQLEKSRLLSDRFSAERPKGSFSTLEIQRTEQGDSAMYLCASSPKTSGRALEQFFGPGTRLTVL.